The 21 T cell receptor beta chains given below trace back to one sample, sequenced in a study of blood T cell repertoires in COVID-19. Assay: immunoSEQ multiplex PCR; the TCRdb copy retains only in-frame clones and omits some. This table holds around 130,000 clones, roughly 79% found once. The sample consisted of peripheral blood. The receptors originated from an elderly man with acute or convalescent COVID-19.

The V and J genes are TRBV27 and TRBJ1-2, with 9 nucleotides matching TRBD1. The CDR3 runs 12 residues. The V segment lost 8 bases and the J segment 6 bases; nucleotides outside the gene matches: 4. CDR1 is MNHEY, CDR2 SMNVEV, per germline (reference sequence). The CDR3 loop reads CASRTGGNGYTF. The CDR3 nucleotides are TGTGCCAGCCGAACAGGGGGCAATGGCTACACCTTC.

The chain carries TRBV7-8 and TRBJ1-1; D is perhaps TRBD1 (5 bases). Trimming removed 2 bases at V and 7 bases at J, with 11 bases between. Germline V gives CDR1 SGHVS, CDR2 FQNEAQ. The CDR3 spans 13 residues. The CDR3 DNA sequence: TGTGCCAGCAGCTTACGGCAGGGCAGTGAAGCTTTCTTT. This gives the protein CASSLRQGSEAFF. Looking up the rest from reference TRBV7-8 and TRBJ1-1 gives the full variable domain: GAGVSQSPRYKVAKRGQDVALRCDPISGHVSLFWYQQALGQGPEFLTYFQNEAQLDKSGLPSDRFFAERPEGSVSTLKIQRTQQEDSAVYLCASSLRQGSEAFFGQGTRLTVV.

The chain links TRBV24-1 to TRBJ2-3, with D uncertain. This CDR3 has 14 amino acids. V was cut by 3 bases and J by 6 bases, with 12 bases left in between. Germline assignment: CDR1 KGHDR and CDR2 SFDVKD. CDR3 nucleotide sequence: TGTGCCACCAGTGATCCACCTCCGAGGGATACGCAGTATTTT. Protein product: CATSDPPPRDTQYF.

This clone was seen a handful of times. This rearrangement joins TRBV27 to TRBJ2-1, with 7 bases that match TRBD1. Germline-derived CDR1 and CDR2 are MNHEY and SMNVEV (reference sequence). The length of the CDR3 is 13 residues. J was trimmed by 7 bases and V by 3 bases; bases with no gene match: 3. CDR3 nucleotides: TGTGCCAGCAGTTTCTCGACAGGGAATGAGCAGTTCTTC. Translating gives CASSFSTGNEQFF.

J is TRBJ1-4 and V is TRBV19; perhaps TRBD1 as D (5 bases). The CDR3 sequence is 14 residues long. Germline V gene sequence: CDR1 LNHDA, CDR2 SQIVND (reference sequence). The V gene lost 3 bases and the J gene lost 8 bases, with 13 bases spanning the gap. CDR3 residues: CASSMNRIGEKLFF. Written as DNA, the CDR3 is TGTGCCAGTAGTATGAACAGGATAGGGGAAAAACTGTTTTTT.

This chain joins TRBV2 and TRBJ1-2; possible D gene TRBD1, 5 bases. V lost 7 bases and J 8 bases, leaving 20 bases between the germline ends. The CDR3 is made up of 14 amino acids. The germline CDR1 and CDR2 sequences are SNHLY and FYNNEI. CDR3: CASTLSWGDRGYTF. As DNA, the CDR3 is TGTGCCAGCACTCTGAGCTGGGGGGATCGGGGCTACACCTTC.

This sequence joins TRBV7-9 and TRBJ2-5; possibly TRBD1 for D (5 bases). The J call is in doubt because the DNA end fits TRBJ2-7 better. Germline V CDR1 and CDR2: SEHNR, FQNEAQ (reference sequence). The CDR3 is 15 residues long. CDR3 in DNA: TGTGCCAGCAGCCCTCACAAGACAGAATCCTACGAGCAGTACTTC. Its translation is CASSPHKTESYEQYF.

This chain connects TRBV27 to TRBJ1-2; TRBD1 is a possible D gene (6 bases). In germline, CDR1 is MNHEY, CDR2 SMNVEV (reference sequence). The CDR3 totals 15 residues. V was pared by 4 bases and J by 0 bases, with 12 bases between. The CDR3: CASSSTGLANYGYTF. CDR3 DNA: TGTGCCAGCAGTTCCACAGGGCTTGCTAACTATGGCTACACCTTC.

The rearrangement links TRBV7-9 to TRBJ1-3; TRBD1 agrees at 7 bases. V shed 4 bases, J shed 1 base, and the junction held 7 bases outside the gene matches. The CDR3 runs to 16 residues. From germline, CDR1 is SEHNR and CDR2 FQNEAQ (reference sequence). The DNA for the CDR3 is TGTGCCAGCAGCTCAGCACAGGGGAAGTCTGGAAACACCATATATTTT. Translation gives CASSSAQGKSGNTIYF.

V gene TRBV10-3 combines with J gene TRBJ1-6, with 7 positions matching TRBD1. CDR1 is ENHRY and CDR2 is SYGVKD in the germline V gene. This CDR3 comprises 14 residues. J lost 5 bases, V lost 6 bases, and 4 bases had no gene match. The CDR3 coding sequence is TGTGCCATCAGGTCGGGACAGAATAATTCACCCCTCCACTTT. Encoded protein: CAIRSGQNNSPLHF.

This chain connects TRBV7-6 to TRBJ2-5; possible D gene TRBD1, 6 bases. The CDR3 length is 13 residues. V was clipped by 6 bases and J by 4 bases, with 12 bases between them. Germline CDR1 is SGHVS and CDR2 is FNYEAQ. The CDR3, as DNA: TGTGCCAGCAGTCCAGGGGTAGTAGAGACCCAGTACTTC. This translates into CASSPGVVETQYF.

The J gene is TRBJ1-5, the V gene TRBV24-1; 8 bases fit TRBD1. The germline CDR1 and CDR2 sequences are KGHDR and SFDVKD. CDR3 length equals 16 residues. Trimming at V came to 7 bases and at J to 1 base, leaving 8 bases not matched to a gene. The CDR3 DNA sequence: TGTGCCACCAGGTTGAGACAGGGGCCCAGCAATCAGCCCCAGCATTTT. It yields the protein CATRLRQGPSNQPQHF.

The J gene is TRBJ1-1, the V gene TRBV11-2; unclear D gene. Germline assignment: CDR1 SGHAT and CDR2 FQNNGV. V was clipped by 2 bases and J by 3 bases, with 13 bases between them. The CDR3 consists of 15 residues. The CDR3 is CASSLPPAGHTEAFF. In DNA, the CDR3 is TGTGCCAGCAGCTTACCCCCAGCGGGCCACACTGAAGCTTTCTTT.

The genes are TRBV5-1 and TRBJ1-1, with unresolved D. V lost 1 base to trimming and J lost 1 base, with 11 bases between them. The CDR3 is 15 amino acids. The germline V gene encodes CDR1 SGHRS and CDR2 YFSETQ. The CDR3 loop is CASSLIEGGNTEAFF. CDR3 coding DNA: TGCGCCAGCAGCTTGATAGAGGGCGGGAACACTGAAGCTTTCTTT.

This chain joins TRBV10-3 and TRBJ2-7; TRBD1 matches at 10 bases. The CDR3 extends over 12 amino acids. Trimming at V came to 9 bases and at J to 5 bases, leaving 4 bases not matched to a gene. The germline V gene encodes CDR1 ENHRY and CDR2 SYGVKD. CDR3 residues: CAIDRGRNEQYF. CDR3 nucleotides: TGTGCCATAGACAGGGGGCGCAACGAGCAGTACTTC.

CDR3 residues: CASSQGYEQYF. The CDR3 DNA reads TGTGCCAGCTCACAGGGCTACGAGCAGTACTTC. This sequence joins TRBV2 and TRBJ2-7, with a tentative D call TRBD1 (6 bases). V was trimmed by 8 bases and J by 3 bases, leaving 8 bases between them. Germline assignment: CDR1 SNHLY and CDR2 FYNNEI. The CDR3 is made up of 11 amino acids.

This clone has only one observation. The chain couples TRBV15 to TRBJ2-2; 10 bases line up with TRBD1. The CDR3 contains 16 residues. With V trimmed by 1 base and J by 5 bases, 4 bases remained unmatched. Looked up from germline, CDR1 is LNHNV and CDR2 is YYDKDF (reference sequence). Here the CDR3 reads CATSRGGGQGTGELFF. CDR3 in DNA: TGTGCCACCAGCAGAGGAGGGGGACAGGGGACCGGGGAGCTGTTTTTT.

V and J are TRBV5-5 and TRBJ2-1, with 7 bases that match TRBD1. V lost 3 bases to trimming and J lost 5 bases; unmatched junction nucleotides: 11. Germline CDR1 reads SGHKS; CDR2 reads YYEKEE (reference sequence). CDR3 length: 16 residues. As DNA, the CDR3 is TGTGCCAGCAGCTCGCCTGACAGGGCGACGGACAATGAGCAGTTCTTC. Translation gives CASSSPDRATDNEQFF.

The J gene is TRBJ2-5, the V gene TRBV6-5; D uncertain. CDR3 size: 13 residues. Trimming pared 8 bases from V and 1 base from J, leaving 11 bases between. Germline CDR1 reads MNHEY; CDR2 reads SVGAGI. DNA for the CDR3: TGTGCCAGCCTCCCCCGGTTCCAAGAGACCCAGTACTTC. Its translation: CASLPRFQETQYF.

V is TRBV7-2 and J is TRBJ2-7, with TRBD2 matching over 8 bases. CDR3 size: 14 residues. V dropped 1 base and J dropped 5; count of bases not matched to a gene: 4. Germline V lookup: CDR1 SGHTA, CDR2 FQGNSA. The CDR3 here is CASSLVSGAHEQYF. In DNA form, the CDR3 reads TGTGCCAGCAGCTTAGTTAGCGGGGCCCACGAGCAGTACTTC. The variable domain in full, completed from reference TRBV7-2 and TRBJ2-7, reads GAGVSQSPSNKVTEKGKDVELRCDPISGHTALYWYRQSLGQGLEFLIYFQGNSAPDKSGLPSDRFSAERTGGSVSTLTIQRTQQEDSAVYLCASSLVSGAHEQYFGPGTRLTVT.

This clone was detected only a few times. The chain combines TRBV5-1 with TRBJ1-5; 11 bases are shared with TRBD1. V was pared by 0 bases and J by 6 bases, with 2 bases of the junction left unmatched. The CDR3 consists of 15 residues. CDR1 SGHRS and CDR2 YFSETQ come from the germline V gene. Here the CDR3 reads CASSLGTGGSQPQHF. The CDR3 nucleotides read TGCGCCAGCAGCTTGGGGACAGGGGGCAGTCAGCCCCAGCATTTT. The complete variable domain, with remaining parts taken from reference TRBV5-1 and TRBJ1-5, reads KAGVTQTPRYLIKTRGQQVTLSCSPISGHRSVSWYQQTPGQGLQFLFEYFSETQRNKGNFPGRFSGRQFSNSRSEMNVSTLELGDSALYLCASSLGTGGSQPQHFGDGTRLSIL.